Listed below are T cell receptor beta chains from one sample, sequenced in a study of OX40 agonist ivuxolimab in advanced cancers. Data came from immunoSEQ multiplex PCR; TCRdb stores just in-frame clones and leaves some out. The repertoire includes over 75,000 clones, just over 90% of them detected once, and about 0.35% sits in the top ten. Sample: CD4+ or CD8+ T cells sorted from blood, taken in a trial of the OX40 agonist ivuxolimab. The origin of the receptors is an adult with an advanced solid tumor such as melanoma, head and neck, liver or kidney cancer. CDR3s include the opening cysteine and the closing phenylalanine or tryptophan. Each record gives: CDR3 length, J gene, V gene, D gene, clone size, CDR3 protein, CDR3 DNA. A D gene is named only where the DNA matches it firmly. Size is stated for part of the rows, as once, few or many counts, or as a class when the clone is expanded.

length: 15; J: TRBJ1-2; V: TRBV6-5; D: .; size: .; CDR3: CASSYSADSNYGYTF; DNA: TGTGCCAGCAGTTACTCTGCGGACAGCAACTATGGCTACACCTTC
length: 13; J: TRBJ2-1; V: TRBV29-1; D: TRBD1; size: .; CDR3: CSTGTDGYNEQFF; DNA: TGCAGTACCGGGACAGACGGTTACAATGAGCAGTTCTTC
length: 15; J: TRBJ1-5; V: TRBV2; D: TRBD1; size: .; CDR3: CASTGQGAGNQPQHF; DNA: TGTGCCAGCACCGGACAGGGGGCAGGGAATCAGCCCCAGCATTTT
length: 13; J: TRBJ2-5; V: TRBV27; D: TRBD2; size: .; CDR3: CASRLAGVETQYF; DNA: TGTGCCAGCCGACTAGCGGGAGTCGAGACCCAGTACTTC
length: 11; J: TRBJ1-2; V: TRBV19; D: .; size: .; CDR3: CASTSVYGYTF; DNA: TGTGCCAGTACTTCAGTTTATGGCTACACCTTC
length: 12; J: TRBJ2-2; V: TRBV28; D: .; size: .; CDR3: CASEGLAGELFF; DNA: TGTGCCTCCGAGGGGCTTGCCGGGGAGCTGTTTTTT
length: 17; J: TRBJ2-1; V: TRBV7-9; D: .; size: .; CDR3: CASSLDNRVSSYNEQFF; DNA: TGTGCCAGCAGCTTAGATAACAGGGTAAGCTCCTACAATGAGCAGTTCTTC
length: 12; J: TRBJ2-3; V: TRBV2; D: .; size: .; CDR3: CASSVRTDTQYF; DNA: TGTGCCAGCAGTGTGCGGACAGATACGCAGTATTTT
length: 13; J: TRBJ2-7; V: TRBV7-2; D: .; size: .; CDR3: CASSLDYRYEQYF; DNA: TGTGCCAGCAGCTTAGATTATCGATACGAGCAGTACTTC
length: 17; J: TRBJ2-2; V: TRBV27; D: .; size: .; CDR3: CASSLSAGTVNTGELFF; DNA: TGTGCCAGCAGTTTATCCGCGGGGACCGTGAACACCGGGGAGCTGTTTTTT
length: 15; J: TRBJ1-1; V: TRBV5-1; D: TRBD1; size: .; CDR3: CASSLGDRGSAEAFF; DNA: TGCGCCAGCAGCTTGGGAGACAGGGGTAGCGCTGAAGCTTTCTTT
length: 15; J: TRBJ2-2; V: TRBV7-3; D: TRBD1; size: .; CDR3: CASSLTGTDTGELFF; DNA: TGTGCCAGCAGCTTAACCGGGACAGACACCGGGGAGCTGTTTTTT
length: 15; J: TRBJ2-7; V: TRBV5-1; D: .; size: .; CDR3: CASSLGSGAYYEQYF; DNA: TGCGCCAGCAGCTTGGGTTCAGGGGCCTACTACGAGCAGTACTTC
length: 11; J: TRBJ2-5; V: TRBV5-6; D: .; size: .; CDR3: CASSLGGTQYF; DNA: TGTGCCAGCAGCTTGGGAGGGACCCAGTACTTC
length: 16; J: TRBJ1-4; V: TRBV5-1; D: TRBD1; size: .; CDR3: CASRGQGRSTNEKLFF; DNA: TGCGCCAGCAGAGGACAGGGGAGGTCCACTAATGAAAAACTGTTTTTT
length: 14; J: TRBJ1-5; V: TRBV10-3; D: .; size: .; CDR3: CAISESTAIQPQHF; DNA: TGTGCCATCAGTGAGTCGACGGCGATTCAGCCCCAGCATTTT
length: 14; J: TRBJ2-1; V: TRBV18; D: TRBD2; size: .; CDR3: CASQLAGGHNEQFF; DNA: TGTGCCAGCCAACTAGCGGGAGGGCACAATGAGCAGTTCTTC
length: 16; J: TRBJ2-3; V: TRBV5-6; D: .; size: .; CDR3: CASSLAGRGSGGTQYF; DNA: TGTGCCAGCAGCTTGGCCGGGCGGGGCTCGGGTGGTACGCAGTATTTT
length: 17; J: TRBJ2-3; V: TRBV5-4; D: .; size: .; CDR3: CASSPLVSKASTDTQYF; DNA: TGTGCCAGCAGCCCACTAGTTTCCAAAGCTAGCACAGATACGCAGTATTTT
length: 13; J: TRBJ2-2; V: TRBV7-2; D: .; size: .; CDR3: CASSLIGTGELFF; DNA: TGTGCCAGCAGCTTAATTGGCACCGGGGAGCTGTTTTTT
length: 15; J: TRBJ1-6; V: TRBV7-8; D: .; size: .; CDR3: CASSSGAEHRSPLHF; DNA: TGTGCCAGCAGCTCCGGGGCAGAACATCGTTCACCCCTCCACTTT
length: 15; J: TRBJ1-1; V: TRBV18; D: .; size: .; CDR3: CASSPEGIMNTEAFF; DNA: TGTGCCAGCTCACCAGAGGGAATCATGAACACTGAAGCTTTCTTT
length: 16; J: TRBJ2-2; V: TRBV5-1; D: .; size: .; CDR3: CASSSDRGANTGELFF; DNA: TGCGCCAGCAGCTCTGACCGGGGAGCCAACACCGGGGAGCTGTTTTTT
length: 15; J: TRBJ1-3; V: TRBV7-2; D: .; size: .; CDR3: CASSPQYSVGNTIYF; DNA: TGTGCCAGCAGCCCACAGTACTCTGTCGGAAACACCATATATTTT
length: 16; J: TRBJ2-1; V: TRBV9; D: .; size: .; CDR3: CASSGRLDRGLNEQFF; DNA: TGTGCCAGCAGCGGTCGTTTGGACCGGGGATTGAATGAGCAGTTCTTC
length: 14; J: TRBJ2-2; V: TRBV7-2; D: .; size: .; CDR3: CASSLTWNTGELFF; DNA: TGTGCCAGCAGCTTAACATGGAACACCGGGGAGCTGTTTTTT
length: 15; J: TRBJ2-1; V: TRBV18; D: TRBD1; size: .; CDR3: CASSLRTGSYNEQFF; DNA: TGTGCCAGCTCACTTCGGACAGGGTCCTACAATGAGCAGTTCTTC
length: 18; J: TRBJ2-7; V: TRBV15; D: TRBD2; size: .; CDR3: CATSRVRGSGTSSDEQYF; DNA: TGTGCCACCAGCAGAGTCCGGGGTAGCGGGACGTCGTCCGACGAGCAGTACTTC
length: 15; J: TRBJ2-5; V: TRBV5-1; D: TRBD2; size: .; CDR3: CASSLGLAGAETQYF; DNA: TGCGCCAGCAGCTTGGGACTAGCGGGAGCCGAGACCCAGTACTTC
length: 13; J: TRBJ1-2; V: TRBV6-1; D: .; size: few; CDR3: CASSPRRDYGYTF; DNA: TGTGCCAGCAGTCCCCGACGAGACTATGGCTACACCTTC